A single sample is the source of the 15 T cell receptor beta chains below, sequenced in a study of blood T cells in healthy people across ages (dated by TCRdb to between 2014 and 2017). Library prep was done by 5' RACE. The sequencer listed for this sample is Illumina HiSeq 2500. The second PCR ran for roughly 7 to 11 cycles and used a J-beta primer mix along with a sample-barcoded 5' primer. TCRdb took the public reads, trimmed them with fastp at Q25, ran MiXCR for clone calling and kept in-frame beta chains. A single entry per CDR3 protein holds the most common genes and DNA from its merged rows. A total of about 1 million distinct CDR3 sequences appear in this sample, around 27% of them only once. The ten largest clones capture about 0.8% of the sample. These data were likewise used in another study, on T cells of mothers and their children.

The sequenced material came from blood. These receptors all come from a girl aged 2 to 9 in good health.

The V and J genes are TRBV11-2 and TRBJ2-5; possible D gene TRBD1, 6 bases. The end of the DNA is better explained by TRBJ2-1, so the J call may be wrong. Germline V gene lookup returns CDR1 SGHAT and CDR2 FQNNGV. CDR3 length equals 13 residues. CDR3 coding DNA: TGTGCCAGCAGCCTAAGAAACAGGGATGAGCAGTTCTTC. Encoded protein: CASSLRNRDEQFF.

This clonotype was counted only a few times. The chain has TRBV10-1 and TRBJ2-5; 7 bases are a match to TRBD2. CDR1 and CDR2 from the germline V gene are WNHNN and SYGVQD (reference sequence). With V trimmed by 0 bases and J by 11 bases, 15 bases remained unmatched. The length of the CDR3 is 16 residues. CDR3 protein: CASSESTSSGLVGQYF. In nucleotides, the CDR3 is TGCGCCAGCAGTGAGTCGACCTCCTCAGGACTAGTTGGGCAGTACTTC.

This chain uses TRBV15 with TRBJ2-5; TRBD2 agrees at 7 bases. CDR3 length equals 13 residues. Unmatched junction bases numbered 0, after V lost 1 base and J lost 4 bases. Germline V gene lookup returns CDR1 LNHNV and CDR2 YYDKDF (reference sequence). The CDR3 loop is CATSRAGGETQYF. The DNA of the CDR3 is TGTGCCACCAGCAGAGCGGGGGGAGAGACCCAGTACTTC.

V is TRBV3-1 and J is TRBJ1-3, with D possibly being TRBD1 (5 bases). The CDR3 loop spans 16 amino acids. The ends were cut back, 4 bases at V and 0 bases at J, with 13 bases in the middle. Germline CDR1 is LGHDT and CDR2 is YNNKEL (reference sequence). Written as DNA, the CDR3 is TGTGCCAGCAGCCGGACGGGGGGGTCCTCTGGAAACACCATATATTTT. Residues: CASSRTGGSSGNTIYF.

This clonotype was counted between two and nine times. The chain recombines TRBV19 with TRBJ2-7; D remains unclear. The CDR3 extends over 15 amino acids. The germline CDR1 and CDR2 sequences are LNHDA and SQIVND (reference sequence). V lost 2 bases and J lost 0, with 11 bases in between. CDR3 coding DNA: TGTGCCAGTAGTATAATAGGTGGCAGCTCCTACGAGCAGTACTTC. Its translation is CASSIIGGSSYEQYF.

The rearrangement uses TRBV29-1 and TRBJ2-4; D remains unclear. V was pared by 4 bases and J by 2 bases, with 9 bases between. Germline V lookup: CDR1 SQVTM, CDR2 ANQGSEA. CDR3 length equals 13 residues. This CDR3 reads CSVVLRTKNIQYF. The CDR3 coding sequence is TGCAGCGTTGTTCTACGAACCAAAAACATTCAGTACTTC.

V gene TRBV4-3 combines with J gene TRBJ1-2, with 7 bases that match TRBD1. The junction had 10 bases not matched to a gene; V was cut back by 1 base and J by 8 bases. This CDR3 is 15 amino acids long. Germline-derived CDR1 and CDR2 are LGHNA and YSLEER. The CDR3 spells CASSQGPIRGEGYTF. The CDR3 DNA reads TGCGCCAGCAGCCAAGGACCGATCAGGGGGGAGGGCTACACCTTC.

The chain has TRBV20-1 and TRBJ2-5, with a possible D match to TRBD1 (6 bases). V was clipped by 3 bases and J by 2 bases, with 16 bases between them. From germline, CDR1 is DFQATT and CDR2 SNEGSKA (reference sequence). The CDR3 is 15 amino acids. CDR3 nucleotides: TGCAGTGCTAGGGAGAACAGGGTTTTACAAGAGACCCAGTACTTC. Its translation: CSARENRVLQETQYF.

This clonotype appeared a few times. V is TRBV5-6 and J is TRBJ2-4, with D perhaps assigned TRBD1 or TRBD2 (6 bases each). Per germline, CDR1 SGHDT and CDR2 YYEEEE. The CDR3 has 16 residues. Trimming stripped 3 bases from V and 3 bases from J, with 16 bases between. CDR3 bases: TGTGCCAGCAGCTCGATGAAGAGGGGGGACAAAAACATTCAGTACTTC. Translating it yields CASSSMKRGDKNIQYF.

The table lists this clonotype with a few counts. The chain combines TRBV29-1 with TRBJ2-5; D is tentatively TRBD1 or TRBD2 (5 bases each). The CDR3 has 10 residues. Trimming shortened V by 3 bases and J by 9 bases, and 8 bases separated the two germline ends. The germline V gene encodes CDR1 SQVTM and CDR2 ANQGSEA. CDR3 nucleotides: TGCAGCGTTGATATGGGGGCCCAGTACTTC. It translates to CSVDMGAQYF. The full variable domain, in which reference TRBV29-1 and TRBJ2-5 provide the parts outside the CDR3, is SAVISQKPSRDICQRGTSLTIQCQVDSQVTMMFWYRQQPGQSLTLIATANQGSEATYESGFVIDKFPISRPNLTFSTLTVSNMSPEDSSIYLCSVDMGAQYFGPGTRLLVL.

As concerns this clonotype: A read error may produce the germline difference seen at one junction end. The chain links TRBV9 to TRBJ1-2, with a tentative D call TRBD1 (6 bases). The CDR3 totals 13 residues. CDR1 is SGDLS, CDR2 YYNGEE, per germline. Written as DNA, the CDR3 is TGTGCCACCAGCGTAACAGGGAACTATGGCTACACCTTC. Residues: CATSVTGNYGYTF.

Here the CDR3 DNA reads TGTGCCACCAGTGCGGGGGTCCGAGAGACCCAGTACTTC. Translation gives CATSAGVRETQYF. The rearrangement links TRBV24-1 to TRBJ2-5; possibly TRBD2 for D (6 bases). CDR1 and CDR2 from the germline V gene are KGHDR and SFDVKD. This CDR3 is built from 13 residues. V shed 5 bases and J shed 4 bases, with 10 bases lying between them.

This clonotype occurred a few times. V usage is TRBV7-9 and J usage is TRBJ2-7; D remains unclear. The CDR3 spans 16 residues. The V gene lost 6 bases and the J gene lost 3 bases, with 21 bases spanning the gap. CDR1 is SEHNR, CDR2 FQNEAQ, per germline (reference sequence). The CDR3 DNA reads as TGTGCCAGCAGGGACCTACGGGTCCTCACCTTCTACGAGCAGTACTTC. Translated: CASRDLRVLTFYEQYF.

This rearrangement joins TRBV28 to TRBJ1-4, with 8 positions matching TRBD1. Germline CDR1 reads MDHEN; CDR2 reads SYDVKM. J was trimmed by 2 bases and V by 6 bases; bases with no gene match: 2. There are 14 residues in the CDR3. The CDR3 here is CASRPGGTNEKLFF. The CDR3 region has the DNA TGTGCCAGCAGACCAGGGGGCACTAATGAAAAACTGTTTTTT. Variable domain in full (rest from reference TRBV28 and TRBJ1-4): DVKVTQSSRYLVKRTGEKVFLECVQDMDHENMFWYRQDPGLGLRLIYFSYDVKMKEKGDIPEGYSVSREKKERFSLILESASTNQTSMYLCASRPGGTNEKLFFGSGTQLSVL.

This clonotype occurred a few times. This chain connects TRBV7-9 to TRBJ2-5, with TRBD2 matching 8 bases. CDR1 and CDR2 from the germline V gene are SEHNR and FQNEAQ (reference sequence). This CDR3 is built from 15 residues. V lost 5 bases, J lost 2 bases, and 7 bases stayed unmatched. The CDR3: CASSATSEWQETQYF. CDR3 bases: TGTGCCAGCAGCGCGACTAGCGAGTGGCAAGAGACCCAGTACTTC.